This T cell receptor (beta chain) was identified during a study of CD8+ T cells in alopecia areata. Whole-study context: Each of the treated patients was given oral tofacitinib, 5 to 10 mg twice daily, for moderate-to-severe alopecia areata. Patients given treatment had severity scored by the percentage of scalp area affected.

Once RNA had been extracted, it was reverse transcribed into cDNA to act as the sequencing template. This table comes from immunoSEQ multiplex PCR, and its TCRdb copy is limited to in-frame clones, with some not included. The data show fewer than 250,000 clones, around 60% seen once. The CDR3 is 19 amino acids. V was clipped by 6 bases and J by 7 bases; unmatched bases: 24. The germline V gene encodes CDR1 SEHNR and CDR2 FQNEAQ (reference sequence). Remarks on this clone: Antigen specificity is unknown.

General study points: Treatment with tofacitinib significantly lowered scalp clonality and reduced expanded CD8+ clones among the top 100. Among the cells sequenced in scalp samples are also the resident alphabeta T cells of normal skin.

Described treatment: oral pan-JAK inhibitor, 5-10 mg twice daily. The sequence came from a human donor with alopecia areata. The chain has TRBV7-9 and TRBJ2-7; 10 positions agree with TRBD2. The source was CD4+ T cells sorted from blood, collected at week 4, from a patient treated with tofacitinib. The CDR3 DNA sequence: TGTGCCAGCAGTCGATTACTAGCGGGACAGCTTCTCCTACAATCGGAGCAGTACTTC. It translates to CASSRLLAGQLLLQSEQYF.